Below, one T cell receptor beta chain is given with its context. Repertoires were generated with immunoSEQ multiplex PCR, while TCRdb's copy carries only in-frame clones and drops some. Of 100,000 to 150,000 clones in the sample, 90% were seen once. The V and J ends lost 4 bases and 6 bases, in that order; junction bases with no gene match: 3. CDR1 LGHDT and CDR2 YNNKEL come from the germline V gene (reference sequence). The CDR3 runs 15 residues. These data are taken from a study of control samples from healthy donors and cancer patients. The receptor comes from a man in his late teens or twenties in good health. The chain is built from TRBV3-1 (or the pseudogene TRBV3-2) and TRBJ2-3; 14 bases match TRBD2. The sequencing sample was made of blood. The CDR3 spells CASSPTSGRADTQYF. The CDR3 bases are TGTGCCAGCAGCCCGACTAGCGGGAGGGCGGATACGCAGTATTTT.